This T cell receptor (beta chain) stems from a study of Graves' ophthalmopathy and Graves' hyperthyroidism. As for the study in general: Untreated patients at initial diagnosis provided peripheral blood.

Ineligible for inclusion were patients with other autoimmune diseases, uncontrolled infections, pregnancy or lactation. Orbital computed tomography and thyroid ultrasound, along with TRAb, serum thyroxine and clinical symptoms, underpinned diagnosis. The source of the PBMCs was around 9 ml of fresh peripheral blood. Germline values: CDR1 SEHNR, CDR2 FQNEAQ (reference sequence). V was cut by 6 bases and J by 5 bases, with 13 bases left in between. This CDR3 has 13 amino acids. CDR3 regions of TCR beta were amplified from RNA transcripts. After a first-round RT-PCR with HTBI primers, a second-round multiplex PCR was run. TCRdb reprocessed the multiplex PCR reads via MiXCR and lists one record per CDR3 protein. The table shows around 600,000 distinct CDR3 sequences, with 35% to 50% occurring only once. This clonotype was seen repeatedly, ten times or more.

The rearrangement links TRBV7-9 to TRBJ2-5; D might be TRBD1 (6 bases). Sequenced sample: peripheral blood. The receptor's source is an adult man with Graves' ophthalmopathy. CDR3 nucleotides: TGTGCCAGCAGTCGACAGGCGCGGGAGACCCAGTACTTC. Protein product: CASSRQARETQYF.